This T cell receptor (beta chain) was sequenced during a study of siplizumab effects on memory and regulatory T cells. Points from the study as a whole: Roughly 75-95% of dividing CD4+ or CD8+ clones were without an attributable naive or memory phenotype. Mappable alloreactive CD4+ clones were on average around 70% Treg-derived with siplizumab, around 26% in controls. Researchers could map only a minor fraction of alloreactive clones to unstimulated subsets.

The CDR3 is 13 amino acids. Trimming pared 8 bases from V and 5 bases from J, leaving 15 bases between. About this clone itself: The antigen is not known.

TCRdb's copy holds only in-frame clones and misses some; the assay was immunoSEQ multiplex PCR. The table has 50,000 to 75,000 clones, roughly 85% seen once. The sequencing sample was made of memory CD4+ T cells sorted from blood. This TCR derives from a human donor in good health. The chain recombines TRBV23-1 with TRBJ1-2, with a possible D match to TRBD1 (6 bases). TRBV23-1 is an ORF; its function is uncertain. CDR3 region: CASHGQIPYGYTF. In DNA form, the CDR3 reads TGCGCCAGCCATGGACAGATCCCTTATGGCTACACCTTC.